What follows are 14 T cell receptor beta chains derived from one specimen sequenced in a study of T cell responses to AZD1222 COVID-19 vaccine. Produced via immunoSEQ multiplex PCR; TCRdb's table is partial and in-frame only. The repertoire holds 130,000 or so clones, with 85% to 90% as singletons. The sample here was peripheral blood, taken on day 0 of AZD1222 vaccination. These TCRs come from an adult in good health.

Regarding this clone: One end of the junction fails to match germline, which may point to a read error. The chain uses TRBV9 and TRBJ1-4, with D unresolved. This CDR3 is built from 16 residues. Germline V gene sequence: CDR1 SGDLS, CDR2 YYNGEE. CDR3 bases: TGTGCCAGCAGCGTAGCCGGGGTTGCAACTAATGAGAAACTGTTTTTT. Amino acid sequence: CASSVAGVATNEKLFF.

The gene calls are TRBV6-2 or TRBV6-3 and TRBJ1-2; possibly TRBD1 for D (5 bases). Trimming left V 6 bases short and J 4 bases short, with 15 bases between. Germline V gene data show CDR1 as MNHEY and CDR2 as SVGEGT. The CDR3 spans 14 residues. CDR3 region: CASSDPWDAYGYTF. Here the CDR3 DNA reads TGTGCCAGCAGCGATCCATGGGACGCCTATGGCTACACCTTC.

The genes are TRBV29-1 and TRBJ2-4, with D perhaps assigned TRBD1 or TRBD2 (5 bases each). The V end was cut by 6 bases, the J end by 8 bases, with 11 bases between. This CDR3 spans 11 amino acids. Germline CDR1 reads SQVTM; CDR2 reads ANQGSEA. The CDR3 sequence is CSVRQRDIQYF. CDR3 DNA sequence: TGCAGCGTGAGACAGAGGGACATTCAGTACTTC.

This sequence joins TRBV6-5 and TRBJ1-2; 8 bases line up with TRBD1. Trimming cost V 7 bases and J 4 bases; bases outside gene matches: 5. The CDR3 totals 13 residues. The germline V gene has CDR1 MNHEY and CDR2 SVGAGI. CDR3 nucleotides: TGTGCCAGCATCGGACAGGGCCGCTATGGCTACACCTTC. Protein product: CASIGQGRYGYTF.

This clone was counted once. This chain joins TRBV12-2 and TRBJ1-2. TRBV12-2 is described as a pseudogene. CDR3 length equals 13 residues. The CDR3 spells CASRLSSNYGYTF. The CDR3 nucleotides read TGTGCAAGTCGCTTAAGTTCTAACTATGGCTACACCTTC.

This chain links TRBV5-8 with TRBJ2-5, with 7 bases lining up with TRBD2. CDR1 and CDR2 (germline): SGHTS, YDEGEE. There are 15 residues in the CDR3. V was pared by 2 bases and J by 2 bases, with 6 bases of the junction left unmatched. Here the CDR3 DNA reads TGTGCCAGCAGCTTTCAACTAGCGAGTCAAGAGACCCAGTACTTC. It yields the protein CASSFQLASQETQYF. Based on the CDR3 plus reference TRBV5-8 and TRBJ2-5, the full variable domain is EAGVTQSPTHLIKTRGQQATLRCSPISGHTSVYWYQQALGLGLQFLLWYDEGEERNRGNFPPRFSGRQFPNYSSELNVNALELEDSALYLCASSFQLASQETQYFGPGTRLLVL.

This clone was found once. V usage is TRBV11-2 and J usage is TRBJ2-7; 8 nucleotides match TRBD1. The CDR3 runs to 14 residues. V gave up 5 bases and J gave up 2 bases; unmatched junction bases: 5. CDR1 is SGHAT, CDR2 FQNNGV, per germline. CDR3 DNA sequence: TGTGCCAGCAGCCTCGAGGACAGGGCCTACGAGCAGTACTTC. Translated: CASSLEDRAYEQYF.

This clone was seen more than once but under ten times. This chain uses TRBV6-1 with TRBJ1-2; no definite D call. The CDR3 loop spans 13 amino acids. Germline CDR1 reads MNHNS; CDR2 reads SASEGT. V lost 0 bases and J 4 bases, leaving 6 bases between the germline ends. The CDR3 protein is CASSEATAYGYTF. The DNA of the CDR3 is TGTGCCAGCAGTGAAGCCACAGCCTATGGCTACACCTTC.

V and J are TRBV5-1 and TRBJ1-4; 8 bases fit TRBD1. Germline values: CDR1 SGHRS, CDR2 YFSETQ. After removal of 0 bases from V and 8 bases from J, the junction contained 6 bases not matched to a gene. This CDR3 contains 15 residues. The CDR3 protein is CASSLGSGGGEKLFF. CDR3 sequence (DNA): TGCGCCAGCAGCTTGGGGTCAGGGGGCGGAGAAAAACTGTTTTTT.

The chain is built from TRBV27 and TRBJ2-5; 11 bases agree with TRBD2. Trimming took 0 bases from V and 4 from J; bases not matched to a gene: 4. The CDR3 spans 16 residues. The germline CDR1 and CDR2 sequences are MNHEY and SMNVEV (reference sequence). The CDR3 DNA reads as TGTGCCAGCAGTTTATCCCTAGCGGGAGGATCAGAGACCCAGTACTTC. This gives the protein CASSLSLAGGSETQYF.

This sequence joins TRBV9 and TRBJ1-6; 8 bases are shared with TRBD1. This CDR3 has 15 amino acids. V shed 3 bases and J 7 bases; nucleotides not matched to a gene: 6. Germline V gene lookup returns CDR1 SGDLS and CDR2 YYNGEE. The CDR3 sequence is CASSARQGNNSPLHF. Here the CDR3 DNA reads TGTGCCAGCAGCGCCCGACAGGGGAACAATTCACCCCTCCACTTT.

The chain has TRBV3-1 (or the pseudogene TRBV3-2) and TRBJ1-5; D unresolved. This CDR3 contains 12 residues. CDR1 and CDR2 from the germline V gene are LGHDT and YNNKEL (reference sequence). Trimming removed 1 base at V and 3 bases at J, with 1 base between. CDR3 in DNA: TGTGCCAGCAGCCAAGCCAATCAGCCCCAGCATTTT. Its translation: CASSQANQPQHF.

The chain combines TRBV11-2 with TRBJ2-1; 7 bases are a match to TRBD2. The V and J ends lost 0 bases and 10 bases, in that order; junction bases with no gene match: 12. This CDR3 has 16 residues. Germline values: CDR1 SGHAT, CDR2 FQNNGV. This CDR3 is CASSLDRTRPTTEQFF. The CDR3 DNA reads TGTGCCAGCAGCTTAGATCGGACTAGGCCCACCACGGAGCAGTTCTTC.

This rearrangement joins TRBV7-2 to TRBJ2-7; D is perhaps TRBD2 (6 bases). Germline V CDR1 and CDR2: SGHTA, FQGNSA. The CDR3 is made up of 14 amino acids. Trimming took 5 bases from V and 5 from J, leaving 16 bases between them. CDR3 coding DNA: TGTGCCAGCAGCCTATGGGCCAGGGAGGACGAGCAGTACTTC. This codes for CASSLWAREDEQYF.